Below, one T cell receptor beta chain is given with its context. This clone's antigen is unknown. No much larger clone is present one base from it, and per-base qualities are unavailable. The CDR3 goes from the cysteine to the phenylalanine over 14 residues. Of the read, only the CDR3 DNA is kept; its 42 bases are in frame from base 1. V trim: 4 bases; J trim: 0 bases; unmatched bases: 3. CDR1 GTSNPN and CDR2 SVGIG were looked up in the germline V gene (reference sequence). This record comes from a study of cytomegalovirus exposure and HLA in healthy donors (dated by TCRdb to between 2016 and 2019). Regarding the research as a whole: According to an earlier analysis of 587 of the donors, 150 million to 200 million T cells yielded 90 million to 130 million unique TCR beta sequences and less than 300 Gb of sequence data. Roughly 300 gigabases of sequencing data and about 92 million unique TCR sequences made up an early release that covered fewer than 650 HLA-typed donors. Of the approximately 400 genotyped donors, about 80% fell in the genetic ancestry cluster associated with self-reported Caucasian donors. The study was designed to test whether signatures of past pathogen exposure could be identified by cataloging public T cell receptors. The study used immunosequencing to profile the T cell repertoires of approximately 690 subjects and linked those repertoires to cytomegalovirus serostatus. Along with the approximately 700-subject first cohort, a separate validation cohort of roughly 110 different subjects was used. To predict cytomegalovirus infection status, the study combined high-throughput TCR immunosequencing, statistical association of individual TCRs with disease status, and machine learning. A later analysis re-examined previously published TCR beta repertoires from 600 to 700 donors and added high-resolution HLA genotyping to investigate patterns of TCR occurrence. In the later analysis, no new phenotypic data were used to find candidate immune exposures; instead, reliance was placed on TCR beta sequences and their occurrence across donors. An earlier analysis of several hundred of the donors applied high-throughput TCR beta sequencing to assess whether each TCR beta V gene segment acted as functional or pseudogenic. Donor age, sex, ethnicity and CMV serostatus were collected together with the repertoire data. Genome-wide SNP genotypes for about three fifths of the roughly 670 donors were used in a later genetic analysis, which treated that subset as a discovery cohort. All discovery cohort repertoires had been generated using a single sequencing platform. HLA typing included class I and class II loci at four-digit resolution. Typing coverage varied by locus: about 629-640 donors for A, B, C, DRB1 and DQB1; roughly 520 for DQA1; approximately 570 for DPA1; approximately 450 for DPB1. A handful of DR-DQ haplotypes were handled as single units for association and clustering because linkage in the cohort was strong. Among 300 to 450 genotyped donors of the cohort, an average of around 240,000 unique TCR beta nucleotide sequences were sequenced per donor, roughly a sixth of them non-productive. Paper-wide results and their limitations: In a later analysis, the rate of TCR association differed among HLA loci, with DRB1 alleles having the most associated TCRs and HLA-C alleles having the fewest. Compared with the 666-donor mean, donors in an Asian-associated ancestry cluster had fewer N-insertions in productive TCRs, according to a later genetic analysis. An association between a missense DCLRE1C variant and V-gene and J-gene trimming of TCR beta chains was found in a later genetic analysis and replicated in an independent cohort. The authors suggested that the approach could potentially be extended to other disease states and immunological phenotypes. In a later analysis, HLA-associated TCR beta chains showed more clonal expansion and lower generation probabilities than non-associated chains that were equally common. HLA typing was unavailable for some donors at each locus, so association tests used only the typed subset. For the cohort, immune exposure information was limited to CMV serostatus. A cluster of highly shared sequence variants was judged likely to be a technical artifact of the sequencing pipeline. Strong co-occurrence of HLA alleles, especially DR and DQ, made assigning TCR associations to individual alleles difficult. Presence/absence analyses assumed roughly uniform sequencing depth across donors, an assumption that may not hold. The cohort was sequenced for TCR beta chains only, and without alpha or paired-chain data the features that could be detected were limited. Because counts were too low, seventeen rarely observed V segments, including chromosome 9 orphons, were excluded from the earlier analysis of some 540 of the donors. According to a later analysis, most CMV-associated TCR beta chains appeared to be HLA-restricted, and the HLA associations seemed to be driven largely by CMV exposure. Correlated functional status among segregating V segments might reflect linkage disequilibrium, but an unknown experimental factor could not be ruled out. In vitro tests confirmed that a few of the cytomegalovirus-associated TCR beta chains recognize cytomegalovirus antigens. A further reported finding was that TCR beta sequences accurately predicted the HLA-A and HLA-B alleles for most subjects in the first cohort. A later analysis associated about 18,000 TCR beta sequences with specific HLA alleles at a false discovery rate of 0.05. Cytomegalovirus status was reported to be diagnosed by the classifier with high specificity and sensitivity in both the original and validation cohorts. In an earlier analysis of approximately 590 of the donors, most TCR beta V segments appeared in productive rearrangements about 87% or about 30% of the time, broadly matching IMGT annotations. Across donors, most TCR sequences were observed very rarely, whereas some public TCRs were present in many individuals. The 87-base-pair reads could not distinguish some IMGT-functional V segments, including TRBV6-2 and TRBV6-3, so those segments were excluded. In a later analysis, several top co-occurrence clusters were reported to appear linked to parvovirus B19, influenza, CMV and Epstein-Barr virus. The study listed 150 to 200 TCR beta chains as associated with cytomegalovirus.

The cohort comprised around 700 healthy bone marrow donors. At the time of sampling, all cohort members were nominally healthy, though unrecorded immune exposures were likely present. The donor tested CMV seropositive and was one of the 289 seropositive cohort members. Every donor gave a peripheral blood sample, and the peripheral blood mononuclear cells from that sample were used for TCR beta sequencing. Genomic DNA extraction from the blood cell samples was performed with the Qiagen DNeasy Blood Extraction Kit. The protocol used for the library was the immunoSEQ multiplex PCR assay. A mixture of 60 forward primers for TCR Vbeta segments and 13 reverse primers for TCR Jbeta segments was used in the multiplex PCR. A multiplex PCR assay on genomic DNA amplified the CDR3 region of rearranged TCR beta genes. On the Illumina HiSeq System, the amplified TCR beta libraries were sequenced as 87-base-pair reads. On the authors' methods: A later analysis tallied some 79 million unique TCR beta chains across the 550 to 850 repertoires, and around 10 million of those chains were shared by two or more donors. A nearest-neighbor algorithm error-corrected the raw reads and collapsed the reads into unique sequences, merging closely related sequences to remove PCR and sequencing errors. To assign V, D and J gene segments, CDR3 sequences were aligned to IMGT reference sequences. For a sequence to be retained, a match of at least six nucleotides to both a V gene segment and a J gene segment was required. Rearrangements were classified as productive when the CDR3 lacked stop codons and remained in frame with V and J, and all other rearrangements were classified as non-productive. Following IMGT convention, CDR3 was defined as the stretch from the second conserved V-encoded cysteine to the conserved J-encoded phenylalanine. In an earlier analysis of around 540 of the donors, sequences lacking an unambiguous match to a single V gene segment were excluded. In an earlier analysis of around 600 of the donors, V segments were called functional above 56.7% productive rearrangements and were called segregating when the between-donor standard deviation exceeded 5%. To diagnose cytomegalovirus status from the catalog of TCR beta chain sequences, a statistical classification framework was built. V and J gene assignment, in a later analysis, came from comparing TCR nucleotide sequences with IMGT/GENE-DB human TR gene sequences. In a later analysis, CDR3 sequences and most-parsimonious VDJ recombination scenarios were assigned using the TCRdist pipeline. In a later analysis, each TCR beta chain was defined by its CDR3 amino acid sequence together with its V-gene family, and reads lacking a unique V-gene family were excluded. To address suspected cross-contamination and a sequencing artifact, a later analysis removed approximately 590 highly shared, low-generation-probability nucleotide sequences. In a later analysis, a clonal expansion index for each public chain was calculated from normalized within-repertoire ranks of inferred template counts. In a later analysis, generation probabilities were computed using a VDJ recombination model fitted to out-of-frame rearrangements, and the results were checked against IGoR. In a later analysis, TCR-TCR, TCR-HLA and TCR-CMV co-occurrence was scored with hypergeometric tests, and a repertoire-size bias correction was applied to TCR pairs. To estimate false discovery rates, a later analysis permuted the HLA or CMV assignments 20 times. In a later analysis, co-occurring TCRs were grouped using DBSCAN, and TCRdist sequence similarity was added for clustering within HLA-allele-positive subsets. Repertoires with fewer than 30,000 or more than 120,000 public chains, plus five repertoires with anomalous nucleotide sharing, were excluded from co-occurrence clustering. Sourced from immuneACCESS, this table was stored by TCRdb with only in-frame sequences that have V and J called. A share of the clones is absent; for the studies checked, an unresolved V gene accounts for under half, and the remainder has no known explanation. The V and J calls and clone size were taken over from that table, and D and trimming were inferred from the DNA. This sample has approximately 110,000 clones in its table, and around 77% of those were observed once. The top ten constitute 9.5% to 15% of the sample.

This clonotype was obtained from a woman aged 35 to 49 in good health and CMV-seropositive. Material for sequencing was PBMCs. The chain joins TRBV30 to TRBJ2-5, and TRBD2 matches 9 of the central bases. CDR3 loop: CAWKASGNQETQYF. The sequence in DNA is TGTGCCTGGAAGGCTAGCGGGAACCAAGAGACCCAGTACTTC.